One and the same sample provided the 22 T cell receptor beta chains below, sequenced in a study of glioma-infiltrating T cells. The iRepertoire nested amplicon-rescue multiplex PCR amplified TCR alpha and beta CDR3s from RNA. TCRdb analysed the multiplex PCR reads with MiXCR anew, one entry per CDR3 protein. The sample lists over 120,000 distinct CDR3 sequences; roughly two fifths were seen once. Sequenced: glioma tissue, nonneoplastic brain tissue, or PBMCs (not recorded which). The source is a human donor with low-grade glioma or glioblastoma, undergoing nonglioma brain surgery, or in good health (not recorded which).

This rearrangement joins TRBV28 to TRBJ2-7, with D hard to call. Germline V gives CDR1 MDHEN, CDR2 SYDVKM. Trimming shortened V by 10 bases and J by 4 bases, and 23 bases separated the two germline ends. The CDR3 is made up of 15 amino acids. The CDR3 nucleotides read TGTGCCACCTCCGCCCCCTCGAAGCTGCGTTACGAGCAGTACTTC. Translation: CATSAPSKLRYEQYF.

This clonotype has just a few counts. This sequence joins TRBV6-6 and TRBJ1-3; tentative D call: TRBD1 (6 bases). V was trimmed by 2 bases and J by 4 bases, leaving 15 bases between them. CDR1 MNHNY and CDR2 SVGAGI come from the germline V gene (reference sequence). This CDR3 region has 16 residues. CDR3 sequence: CASSYEPTGSGNTIYF. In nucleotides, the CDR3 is TGTGCCAGCAGTTACGAACCAACAGGGTCCGGAAACACCATATATTTT.

CDR3 bases: TGTGCCAGCAGCTCGTCCGGGGCAGGGAAAGAGACCCAGTACTTC. It yields the protein CASSSSGAGKETQYF. The chain recombines TRBV6-2 or TRBV6-3 with TRBJ2-5; D is perhaps TRBD1 or TRBD2 (5 bases each). This CDR3 comprises 15 residues. V gave up 6 bases and J gave up 3 bases, with 17 bases separating them. CDR1 and CDR2 (germline): MNHEY, SVGEGT.

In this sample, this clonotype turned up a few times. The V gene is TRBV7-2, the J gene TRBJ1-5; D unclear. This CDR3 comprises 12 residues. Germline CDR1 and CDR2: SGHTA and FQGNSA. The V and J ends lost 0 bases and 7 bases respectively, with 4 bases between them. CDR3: CASSLAGQPQHF. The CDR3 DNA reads TGTGCCAGCAGCTTAGCGGGACAGCCCCAGCATTTT.

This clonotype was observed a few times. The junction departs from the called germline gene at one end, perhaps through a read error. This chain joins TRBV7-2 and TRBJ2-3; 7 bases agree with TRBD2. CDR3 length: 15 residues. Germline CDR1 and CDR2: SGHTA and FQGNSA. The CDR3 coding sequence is TGTGCCAGCAGCTTGCAGGCTAGCGGCACGGATACGCAGTATTTT. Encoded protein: CASSLQASGTDTQYF.

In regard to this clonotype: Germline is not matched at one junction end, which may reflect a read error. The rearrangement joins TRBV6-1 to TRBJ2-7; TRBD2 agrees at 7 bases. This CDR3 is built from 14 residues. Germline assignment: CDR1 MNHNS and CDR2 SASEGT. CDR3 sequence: CASSGVDWDYEKYF. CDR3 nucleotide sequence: TGTGCCAGCAGCGGTGTCGACTGGGACTACGAGAAGTACTTC.

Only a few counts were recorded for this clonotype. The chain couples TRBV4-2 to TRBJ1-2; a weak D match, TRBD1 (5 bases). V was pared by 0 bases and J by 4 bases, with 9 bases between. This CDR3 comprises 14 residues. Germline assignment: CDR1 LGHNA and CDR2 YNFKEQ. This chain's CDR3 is CASSQDYGGYGYTF. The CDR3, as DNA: TGTGCCAGCAGCCAAGATTACGGGGGCTATGGCTACACCTTC.

CDR3 in amino acids: CASTRGETQYF. In DNA form, the CDR3 reads TGTGCCAGCACCAGGGGAGAGACCCAGTACTTC. The chain recombines TRBV28 with TRBJ2-7; the D gene is possibly TRBD1 (6 bases). Judging by the DNA end, TRBJ2-5 fits better; the J call may be wrong. The CDR3 is made up of 11 amino acids. The germline V gene has CDR1 MDHEN and CDR2 SYDVKM.

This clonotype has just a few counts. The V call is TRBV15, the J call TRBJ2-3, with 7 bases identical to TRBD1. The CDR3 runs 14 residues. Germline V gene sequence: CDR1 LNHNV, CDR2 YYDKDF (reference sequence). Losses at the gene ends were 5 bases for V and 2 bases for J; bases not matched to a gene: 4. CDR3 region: CATSRDSDTDTQYF. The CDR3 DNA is TGTGCCACCAGCCGGGACAGCGACACAGATACGCAGTATTTT.

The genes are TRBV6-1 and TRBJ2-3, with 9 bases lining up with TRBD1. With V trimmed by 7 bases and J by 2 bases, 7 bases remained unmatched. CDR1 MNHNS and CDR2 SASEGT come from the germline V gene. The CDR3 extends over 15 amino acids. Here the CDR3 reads CASTERDRDTDTQYF. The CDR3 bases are TGTGCCAGCACCGAAAGGGACAGGGACACAGATACGCAGTATTTT.

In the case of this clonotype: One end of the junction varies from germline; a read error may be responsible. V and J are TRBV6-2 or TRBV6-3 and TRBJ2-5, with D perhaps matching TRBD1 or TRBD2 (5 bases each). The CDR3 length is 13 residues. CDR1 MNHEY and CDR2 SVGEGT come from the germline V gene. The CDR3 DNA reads TGTGCCATCAGTCGAGGGGATCAAGAGACCCAGTACTTC. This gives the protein CAISRGDQETQYF.

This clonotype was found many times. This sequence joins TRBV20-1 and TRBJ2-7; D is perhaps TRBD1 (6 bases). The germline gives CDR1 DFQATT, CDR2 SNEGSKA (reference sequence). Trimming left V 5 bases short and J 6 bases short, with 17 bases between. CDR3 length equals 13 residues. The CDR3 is CSAGGKVGGEQYF. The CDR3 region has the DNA TGCAGTGCTGGGGGCAAGGTGGGCGGCGAGCAGTACTTC.

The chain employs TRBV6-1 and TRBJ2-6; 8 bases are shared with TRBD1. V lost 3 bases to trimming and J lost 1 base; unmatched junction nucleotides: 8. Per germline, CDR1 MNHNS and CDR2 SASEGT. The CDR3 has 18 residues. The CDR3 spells CASSETGEVISGANVLTF. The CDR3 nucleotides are TGTGCCAGCAGTGAGACAGGGGAAGTGATTTCTGGGGCCAACGTCCTGACTTTC.

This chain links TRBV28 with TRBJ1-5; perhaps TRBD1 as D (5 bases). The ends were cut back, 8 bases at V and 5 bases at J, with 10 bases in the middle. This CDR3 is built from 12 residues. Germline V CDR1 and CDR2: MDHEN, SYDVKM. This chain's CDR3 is CASQTVDQPQHF. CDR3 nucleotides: TGTGCCAGCCAGACAGTAGATCAGCCCCAGCATTTT.

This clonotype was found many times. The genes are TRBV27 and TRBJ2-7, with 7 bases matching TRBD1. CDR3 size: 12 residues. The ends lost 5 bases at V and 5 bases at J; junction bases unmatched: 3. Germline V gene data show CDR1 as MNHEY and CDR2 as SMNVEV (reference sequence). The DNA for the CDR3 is TGTGCCAGCAGTCAACAGGGGAACGAGCAGTACTTC. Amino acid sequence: CASSQQGNEQYF.

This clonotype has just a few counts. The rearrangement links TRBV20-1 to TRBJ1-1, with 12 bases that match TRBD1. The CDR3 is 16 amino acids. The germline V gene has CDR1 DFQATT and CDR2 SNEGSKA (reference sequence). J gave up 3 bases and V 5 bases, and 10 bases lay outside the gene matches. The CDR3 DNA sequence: TGCAGTGCTCCCCATGGGACAGGGGGCAAACACACTGAAGCTTTCTTT. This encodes CSAPHGTGGKHTEAFF.

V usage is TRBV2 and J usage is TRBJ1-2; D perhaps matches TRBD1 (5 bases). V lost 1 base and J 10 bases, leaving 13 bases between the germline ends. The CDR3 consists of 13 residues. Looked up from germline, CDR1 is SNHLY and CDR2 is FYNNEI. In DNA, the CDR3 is TGTGCCAGCAGTGAAGGGCAGGGCCGGGCCTACACCTTC. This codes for CASSEGQGRAYTF.

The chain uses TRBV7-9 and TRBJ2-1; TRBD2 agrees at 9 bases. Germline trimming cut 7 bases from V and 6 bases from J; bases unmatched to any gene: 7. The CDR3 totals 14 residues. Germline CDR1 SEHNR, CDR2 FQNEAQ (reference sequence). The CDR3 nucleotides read TGTGCCAGCATCTTTGGAGCGGGAGGCAATGAGCAGTTCTTC. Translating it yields CASIFGAGGNEQFF.

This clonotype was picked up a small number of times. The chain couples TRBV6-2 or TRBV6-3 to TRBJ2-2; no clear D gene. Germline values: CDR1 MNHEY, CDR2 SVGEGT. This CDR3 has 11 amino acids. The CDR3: CATRSSGELFF. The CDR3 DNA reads TGTGCGACCAGGTCCTCCGGGGAGCTGTTTTTT.

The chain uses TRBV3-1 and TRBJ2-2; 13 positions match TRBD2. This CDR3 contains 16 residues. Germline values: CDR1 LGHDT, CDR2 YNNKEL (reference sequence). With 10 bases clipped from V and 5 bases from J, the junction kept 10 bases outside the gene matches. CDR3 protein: CATASPGLAGTGELFF. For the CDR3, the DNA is TGTGCCACCGCTAGTCCGGGACTAGCGGGAACCGGGGAGCTGTTTTTT.

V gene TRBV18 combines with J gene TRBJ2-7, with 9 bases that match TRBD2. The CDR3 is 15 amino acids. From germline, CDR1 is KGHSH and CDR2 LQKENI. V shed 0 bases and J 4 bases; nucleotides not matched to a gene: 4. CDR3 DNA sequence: TGTGCCAGCTCACCACCTAGCGGGAGACGGTACGAGCAGTACTTC. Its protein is CASSPPSGRRYEQYF.

This chain's CDR3 is CASSYSGGASSYEQYF. CDR3 in DNA: TGTGCCAGCAGTTACTCGGGGGGCGCTAGCTCCTACGAGCAGTACTTC. The V call is TRBV6-5, the J call TRBJ2-7, with D possibly called TRBD1 or TRBD2 (6 bases each). Deletions cut 0 bases from V and 0 bases from J, with 12 bases between. Germline loops: CDR1 MNHEY, CDR2 SVGAGI. The CDR3 has 16 residues.